This section outlines one T cell receptor beta chain sequence together with its context. These data are taken from a study of blood T cell repertoires in COVID-19. Study overall: Acute and convalescent COVID-19 specimens originated in the United States, Italy and Spain.

Trimming took 7 bases from V and 8 from J; bases not matched to a gene: 11. The CDR3 runs 13 residues. The germline V gene encodes CDR1 SGHRS and CDR2 YFSETQ. TCRdb's copy holds only in-frame clones and misses some; the assay was immunoSEQ multiplex PCR. The sample holds 150,000 or so clones, around 87% seen once. The TCR was taken from a man younger than 35 with COVID-19, enrolled during active disease. The V and J genes are TRBV5-1 and TRBJ1-2, with 7 bases matching TRBD1. Sequenced sample: peripheral blood. The CDR3 bases are TGCGCCAGCGGCGGCGACACAGGGGACGGCTACACCTTC. Its translation is CASGGDTGDGYTF. The full variable domain, completed using reference TRBV5-1 and TRBJ1-2, is KAGVTQTPRYLIKTRGQQVTLSCSPISGHRSVSWYQQTPGQGLQFLFEYFSETQRNKGNFPGRFSGRQFSNSRSEMNVSTLELGDSALYLCASGGDTGDGYTFGSGTRLTVV.